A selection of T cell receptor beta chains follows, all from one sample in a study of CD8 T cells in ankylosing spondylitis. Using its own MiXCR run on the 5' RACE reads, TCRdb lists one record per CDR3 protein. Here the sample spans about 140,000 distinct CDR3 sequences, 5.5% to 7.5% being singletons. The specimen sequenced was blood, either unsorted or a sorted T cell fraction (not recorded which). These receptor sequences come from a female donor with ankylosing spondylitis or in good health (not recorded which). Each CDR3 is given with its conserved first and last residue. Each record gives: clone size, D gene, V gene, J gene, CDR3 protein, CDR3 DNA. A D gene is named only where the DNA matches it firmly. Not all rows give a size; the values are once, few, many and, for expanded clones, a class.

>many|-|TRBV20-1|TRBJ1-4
CSARSDSPEKLFF
TGCAGTGCTAGATCGGACAGCCCTGAAAAACTGTTTTTT
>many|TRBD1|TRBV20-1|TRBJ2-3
CSAWDSSTSTDTQYF
TGCAGTGCCTGGGACAGTTCGACTAGCACAGATACGCAGTATTTT
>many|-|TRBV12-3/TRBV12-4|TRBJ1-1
CASSLGRQRNTEAFF
TGTGCCAGCAGTTTAGGGAGACAGCGGAACACTGAAGCTTTCTTT
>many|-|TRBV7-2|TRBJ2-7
CASSLTYRVFSVQYF
TGTGCCAGCAGCTTGACTTACAGGGTGTTTTCGGTGCAGTACTTC
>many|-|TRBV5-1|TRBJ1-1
CVSKGRFNELNTEAFF
TGCGTCAGCAAAGGCAGATTTAATGAGTTGAACACTGAAGCTTTCTTT
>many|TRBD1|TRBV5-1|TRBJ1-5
CASSLGQGLGQPQHF
TGCGCCAGCAGCTTGGGACAGGGGTTAGGTCAGCCCCAGCATTTT
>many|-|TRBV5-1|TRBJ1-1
CASSSQGMSTEAFF
TGCGCCAGCAGCTCCCAGGGGATGTCGACTGAAGCTTTCTTT
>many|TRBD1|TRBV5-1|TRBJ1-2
CASSLGTGTGGNYGYTF
TGCGCCAGCAGCTTGGGGACCGGGACAGGGGGTAACTATGGCTACACCTTC
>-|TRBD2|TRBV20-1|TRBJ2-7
CSAPRGSGGEQYF
TGCAGTGCTCCCAGGGGTAGCGGGGGTGAGCAGTACTTC
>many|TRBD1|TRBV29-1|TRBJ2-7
CSVEFPGQGRQSSYEQYF
TGCAGCGTTGAATTTCCCGGACAGGGGCGGCAGAGCTCCTACGAGCAGTACTTC
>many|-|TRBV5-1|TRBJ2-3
CASSLQGPTDTQYF
TGCGCCAGCAGCTTGCAAGGGCCCACAGATACGCAGTATTTT
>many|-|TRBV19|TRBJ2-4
CASSRDIQYF
TGTGCCAGTAGTAGGGACATTCAGTACTTC
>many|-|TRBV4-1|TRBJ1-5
CASSAPGRHSNQPQHF
TGCGCCAGCAGCGCCCCGGGACGGCATAGCAATCAGCCCCAGCATTTT
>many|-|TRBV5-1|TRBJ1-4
CASHADGRNEKLFF
TGCGCCAGCCATGCTGACGGCCGTAATGAAAAACTGTTTTTT
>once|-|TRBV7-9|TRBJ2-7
CASSLRQGTYEQHF
TGTGCCAGCAGCTTGCGGCAGGGTACCTACGAGCAGCACTTC
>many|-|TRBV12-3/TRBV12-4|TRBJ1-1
CASRLGLLLDTEAFF
TGTGCCAGCCGTTTGGGCCTATTATTAGACACTGAAGCTTTCTTT
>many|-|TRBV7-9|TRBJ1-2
CASSLEANYGYTF
TGCGCCAGCAGCTTGGAAGCTAACTATGGCTACACCTTC
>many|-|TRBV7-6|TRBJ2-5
CASSPNTGETQYF
TGTGCCAGCAGCCCGAATACAGGAGAGACCCAGTACTTC
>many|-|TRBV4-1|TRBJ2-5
CASSQVPRETQYF
TGCGCCAGCAGCCAAGTTCCCAGGGAGACCCAGTACTTC
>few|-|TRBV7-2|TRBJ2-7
CASLRGDSYEQYF
TGTGCCAGCCTTAGGGGAGACTCCTACGAGCAGTACTTC
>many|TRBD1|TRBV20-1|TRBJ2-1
CSARADRGLNNEQFF
TGCAGTGCTAGAGCCGACAGGGGCCTGAACAATGAGCAGTTCTTC
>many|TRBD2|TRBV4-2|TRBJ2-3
CASSHQKAGVADTQYF
TGTGCCAGCAGCCATCAGAAGGCGGGGGTGGCAGATACGCAGTATTTT
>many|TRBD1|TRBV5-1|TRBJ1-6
CASSLVRGGEYNSPLHF
TGCGCCAGCAGCTTGGTTCGAGGGGGCGAGTATAATTCACCCCTCCACTTT
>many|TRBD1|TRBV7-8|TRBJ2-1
CASSLGGGEPTNEQFF
TGTGCCAGCAGCTTAGGAGGGGGCGAGCCGACAAATGAGCAGTTCTTC
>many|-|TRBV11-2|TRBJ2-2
CASSLDTRPTLDTGELFF
TGTGCCAGCAGCTTAGATACCAGGCCGACCCTCGACACCGGGGAGCTGTTTTTT
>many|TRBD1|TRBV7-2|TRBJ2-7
CASSPETGPYEQYF
TGTGCCAGCAGCCCGGAGACAGGGCCCTACGAGCAGTACTTC
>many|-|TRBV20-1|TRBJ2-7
CSALRNTGYEQYF
TGCAGTGCCCTCCGGAACACCGGCTACGAGCAGTACTTC
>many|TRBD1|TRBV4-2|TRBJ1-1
CASSQVIRGPLNTEAFF
TGTGCCAGCAGCCAAGTCATCAGGGGGCCCCTGAACACTGAAGCTTTCTTT
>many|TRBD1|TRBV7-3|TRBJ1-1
CASSFASGGERAEAFF
TGTGCCAGCAGCTTTGCGTCAGGGGGGGAGAGGGCTGAAGCTTTCTTT
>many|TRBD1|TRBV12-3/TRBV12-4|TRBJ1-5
CASSFGSGGAGQPQHF
TGTGCCAGCAGTTTCGGGTCAGGGGGCGCCGGACAGCCCCAGCATTTT
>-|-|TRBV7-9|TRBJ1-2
CASSPAGRSYGYTF
TGTGCCAGCAGCCCTGCGGGACGGAGCTATGGCTACACCTTC
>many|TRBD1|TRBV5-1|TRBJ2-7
CASSRDRASEQYF
TGCGCCAGCAGCCGGGACAGGGCGTCCGAGCAGTACTTC